This TCR beta chain stems from a study of T cells in Graves' hyperthyroidism and ophthalmopathy. Researchers took RNA transcripts and amplified the TCR beta CDR3 regions from them. Initially, a first-round RT-PCR of the TCR CDR3 employed the HTBI primer set. TCRdb re-called the multiplex PCR reads with MiXCR, one entry per CDR3 protein. The sample includes under 350,000 distinct CDR3 sequences, 20% to 25% of them seen just once. The CDR3 loop spans 16 amino acids. Looked up from germline, CDR1 is SGHTA and CDR2 is FQGNSA. Trimming cost V 1 base and J 2 bases, with 15 bases left between them. Exclusion of patients followed from uncontrolled infection, other autoimmune disease, pregnancy or lactation. Each diagnosis drew on symptoms, thyroxine, TRAb, thyroid ultrasound and orbital computed tomography findings. The PBMCs studied were ones that came from 10 ml fresh peripheral blood. Many counts were recorded for this clonotype.

The sample taken for sequencing was blood. The rearrangement uses TRBV7-2 and TRBJ2-7, with D maybe TRBD1 (6 bases). This clonotype was sampled from a woman between 45 and 65 years old with Graves' hyperthyroidism. In DNA form, the CDR3 reads TGTGCCAGCAGCTTAGTTTCTAGGGGGTTAACCTACGAGCAGTACTTC. Protein: CASSLVSRGLTYEQYF.